The entry that follows covers one T cell receptor beta chain sequence. The sample comes from a study of blood T cell repertoires in COVID-19. As for the study in general: PBMCs, B-cell-depleted T cells, or T cells were the source of the cDNA or gDNA that made up the material.

CDR1 is MNHEY, CDR2 SVGAGI, per germline. The CDR3 has 15 residues. V gave up 2 bases and J gave up 0 bases, with 7 bases separating them. Repertoires were generated with immunoSEQ multiplex PCR, while TCRdb's copy carries only in-frame clones and drops some. The sample has some 670,000 clones; about 90% are singletons. The J gene is TRBJ1-4, the V gene TRBV6-5; D not resolved. Sequencing input: peripheral blood. This TCR was sampled from a woman in her late teens or twenties with acute or convalescent COVID-19. The CDR3, as DNA: TGTGCCAGCAGTTACGGGCGCGCAACTAATGAAAAACTGTTTTTT. Translating gives CASSYGRATNEKLFF.